Each of the 32 T cell receptor beta chains below was sequenced from the same sample in a study of T cell responses to AZD1222 COVID-19 vaccine. Method: immunoSEQ multiplex PCR; TCRdb's copy keeps in-frame clones and lacks some. The repertoire has about 110,000 clones, more than 75% of them found once; the top ten carry under 25%. The material sequenced was peripheral blood, taken on day 0 of AZD1222 vaccination. Source of these receptors: an adult in good health.

This clone was seen a few times. J is TRBJ1-2 and V is TRBV2, with TRBD1 matching over 7 bases. Germline CDR1 and CDR2: SNHLY and FYNNEI. This CDR3 is 13 amino acids long. With V trimmed by 7 bases and J by 7 bases, 9 bases remained unmatched. The CDR3 loop reads CASKEQGYSGYTF. In DNA form, the CDR3 reads TGTGCCAGCAAAGAACAGGGGTACTCTGGCTACACCTTC.

The gene calls are TRBV6-5 and TRBJ2-6; D remains ambiguous. The length of the CDR3 is 15 residues. Trimming removed 5 bases at V and 0 bases at J, with 8 bases between. Germline values: CDR1 MNHEY, CDR2 SVGAGI. This chain's CDR3 is CASSRDTSGANVLTF. The CDR3 bases are TGTGCCAGCAGTAGAGATACCTCTGGGGCCAACGTCCTGACTTTC.

The chain couples TRBV7-9 to TRBJ1-1, with a tentative D call TRBD1 (6 bases). Germline lookup yields CDR1 SEHNR and CDR2 FQNEAQ (reference sequence). Trimming took 2 bases from V and 5 from J, leaving 12 bases between them. This CDR3 has 14 amino acids. CDR3 residues: CASSLTLRGTEAFF. The DNA for the CDR3 is TGTGCCAGCAGCTTAACCCTTAGGGGGACTGAAGCTTTCTTT.

This clone was seen a single time. CDR3 bases: TGTGCCAGCTCACTCAGGGGGCGAGAAACTGAAGCTTTCTTT. As protein: CASSLRGRETEAFF. The genes are TRBV18 and TRBJ1-1; 8 positions match TRBD1. CDR1 and CDR2 (germline): KGHSH, LQKENI. The CDR3 contains 14 residues. The J segment lost 5 bases and the V segment lost 4 bases, leaving 6 bases of the junction unmatched.

This chain uses TRBV6-2 or TRBV6-3 with TRBJ1-5; 11 bases line up with TRBD1. J gave up 2 bases and V 5 bases, and 5 bases lay outside the gene matches. This CDR3 spans 16 amino acids. The V gene's germline CDR1 is MNHEY and CDR2 SVGEGT. CDR3 bases: TGTGCCAGCAGTCGGACAGGGGGCGGAGGCAATCAGCCCCAGCATTTT. As protein: CASSRTGGGGNQPQHF.

The chain combines TRBV3-1 (or the pseudogene TRBV3-2) with TRBJ2-5; D may be TRBD1 (5 bases). CDR1 is LGHDT, CDR2 YNNKEL, per germline (reference sequence). The CDR3 has 15 residues. Trimming took 1 base from V and 4 from J, leaving 13 bases between them. The CDR3 reads CASSQGQLTGETQYF. The CDR3 DNA follows: TGTGCCAGCAGCCAAGGACAGCTGACCGGAGAGACCCAGTACTTC.

The rearrangement uses TRBV5-4 and TRBJ1-2, with D maybe TRBD1 (5 bases). The CDR3 is 16 residues long. Trimming removed 5 bases at V and 2 bases at J, with 19 bases between. Germline V lookup: CDR1 SGHNT, CDR2 YYREEE (reference sequence). CDR3 coding DNA: TGTGCCAGCAGGCTTGCCCAAGGGGCCCAAAACTATGGCTACACCTTC. Translation gives CASRLAQGAQNYGYTF.

The chain carries TRBV6-2 or TRBV6-3 and TRBJ1-1; D uncertain. The CDR3 has 13 amino acids. CDR1 is MNHEY, CDR2 SVGEGT, per germline. Trimming cost V 4 bases and J 2 bases, with 8 bases left between them. The CDR3 region is CASSLQVNTEAFF. The DNA for the CDR3 is TGTGCCAGCAGTTTGCAGGTTAACACTGAAGCTTTCTTT.

The chain joins TRBV10-3 to TRBJ2-7; TRBD2 agrees at 9 bases. The CDR3 loop spans 13 amino acids. From germline, CDR1 is ENHRY and CDR2 SYGVKD. With 2 bases clipped from V and 5 bases from J, the junction kept 1 base outside the gene matches. As DNA, the CDR3 is TGTGCCATCAGTGAGAGCGGGAGGAACGAGCAGTACTTC. As protein: CAISESGRNEQYF.

The chain combines TRBV6-2 or TRBV6-3 with TRBJ1-5; no clear D gene. Germline CDR1 reads MNHEY; CDR2 reads SVGEGT. V lost 0 bases and J lost 6, with 15 bases in between. There are 16 residues in the CDR3. The CDR3, as DNA: TGTGCCAGCAGTTACTCGAGAGTGTTCGCCGGTCAGCCCCAGCATTTT. Translated: CASSYSRVFAGQPQHF.

This clone was recorded only once. This chain connects TRBV29-1 to TRBJ2-7; 12 bases fit TRBD2. The CDR3 covers 15 residues. The J segment lost 6 bases and the V segment lost 7 bases, leaving 13 bases of the junction unmatched. From germline, CDR1 is SQVTM and CDR2 ANQGSEA. CDR3 residues: CSARTSGDNPSEQYF. CDR3 coding DNA: TGCAGCGCTCGGACTAGCGGGGATAATCCCTCCGAGCAGTACTTC.

The chain joins TRBV21-1 to TRBJ1-2. TRBV21-1 is a pseudogene segment. This CDR3 region has 13 residues. CDR3 nucleotide sequence: TGTGCCAGCAAGAGATATGCGGGTTATGGCTACACCTTC. It is translated as CASKRYAGYGYTF.

J is TRBJ1-4 and V is TRBV2; no firm D call. In germline, CDR1 is SNHLY, CDR2 FYNNEI. This CDR3 comprises 16 residues. Trimming removed 6 bases from V and 3 bases from J, with 17 bases in between. CDR3 loop: CASSPRRAIANEKLFF. The CDR3 nucleotides are TGTGCCAGCAGCCCCCGGAGGGCGATAGCTAATGAAAAACTGTTTTTT. Full variable domain (rest looked up from reference TRBV2 and TRBJ1-4): EPEVTQTPSHQVTQMGQEVILRCVPISNHLYFYWYRQILGQKVEFLVSFYNNEISEKSEIFDDQFSVERPDGSNFTLKIRSTKLEDSAMYFCASSPRRAIANEKLFFGSGTQLSVL.

The chain links TRBV30 to TRBJ1-1; D not certain. CDR3 length equals 12 residues. CDR1 is GTSNPN and CDR2 is SVGIG in the germline V gene (reference sequence). Trimming took off 4 bases at V and 3 bases at J, with 9 bases between the two ends. For the CDR3, the DNA is TGTGCCTGGACAAAAGGGTACACTGAAGCTTTCTTT. Protein product: CAWTKGYTEAFF. Supplemented by reference TRBV30 and TRBJ1-1, the full variable domain reads SQTIHQWPATLVQPVGSPLSLECTVEGTSNPNLYWYRQAAGRGLQLLFYSVGIGQISSEVPQNLSASRPQDRQFILSSKKLLLSDSGFYLCAWTKGYTEAFFGQGTRLTVV.

This chain connects TRBV6-5 to TRBJ1-2, with D unresolved. The germline V gene has CDR1 MNHEY and CDR2 SVGAGI. CDR3 length: 15 residues. V was cut by 0 bases and J by 4 bases, with 12 bases left in between. CDR3 sequence (DNA): TGTGCCAGCAGTTACTCCGGTCGGGTCAGCTATGGCTACACCTTC. It specifies CASSYSGRVSYGYTF.

Only one count was recorded for this clone. V usage is TRBV7-7 and J usage is TRBJ1-1; D unclear. Trimming pared 5 bases from V and 11 bases from J, leaving 9 bases between. There are 10 residues in the CDR3. The germline V gene has CDR1 SSHAT and CDR2 FNYEAQ (reference sequence). This chain's CDR3 is CASSRLEAFF. CDR3 bases: TGTGCCAGCAGCCGCCTCGAGGCTTTCTTT.

The chain couples TRBV6-4 to TRBJ2-1; D possibly corresponds to TRBD2 (5 bases). The germline gives CDR1 MRHNA, CDR2 SNTAGT. V was trimmed by 6 bases and J by 9 bases, leaving 12 bases between them. The CDR3 extends over 12 amino acids. The CDR3 here is CASRGFEGEQFF. In DNA, the CDR3 is TGTGCCAGCAGGGGGTTTGAGGGTGAGCAGTTCTTC.

V gene TRBV6-1 combines with J gene TRBJ1-6, with D maybe TRBD1 (6 bases). The V and J ends lost 3 bases and 9 bases respectively, with 12 bases between them. The germline CDR1 and CDR2 sequences are MNHNS and SASEGT. This CDR3 is built from 14 residues. The CDR3 here is CASSDRDNLSPLHF. DNA of the CDR3: TGTGCCAGCAGTGACAGGGACAACCTTTCACCCCTCCACTTT.

This clone occurred once. The CDR3, as DNA: TGTGCCAGCAGCTCTGGACAGGGTAATGAAAAACTGTTTTTT. Its protein product is CASSSGQGNEKLFF. The genes are TRBV5-4 and TRBJ1-4; 8 nucleotides match TRBD1. Unmatched junction bases numbered 2, after V lost 3 bases and J lost 4 bases. The CDR3 has 14 residues. Germline V gene sequence: CDR1 SGHNT, CDR2 YYREEE (reference sequence). Supplemented by reference TRBV5-4 and TRBJ1-4, the full variable domain reads ETGVTQSPTHLIKTRGQQVTLRCSSQSGHNTVSWYQQALGQGPQFIFQYYREEENGRGNFPPRFSGLQFPNYSSELNVNALELDDSALYLCASSSGQGNEKLFFGSGTQLSVL.

The chain joins TRBV11-2 to TRBJ2-3; TRBD2 matches at 8 bases. V dropped 1 base and J dropped 0; count of bases not matched to a gene: 6. This CDR3 is built from 17 residues. From germline, CDR1 is SGHAT and CDR2 FQNNGV. CDR3 bases: TGTGCCAGCAGCTTAGGGCATCTAGCGGGTAGCACAGATACGCAGTATTTT. This sequence encodes CASSLGHLAGSTDTQYF.

V and J are TRBV5-6 and TRBJ1-1, with 7 bases matching TRBD1. The CDR3 consists of 13 residues. Germline CDR1 SGHDT, CDR2 YYEEEE. The junction had 6 bases not matched to a gene; V was cut back by 4 bases and J by 6 bases. The CDR3 region is CASSATGRSEAFF. The CDR3 DNA sequence: TGTGCCAGCAGCGCGACAGGGAGATCTGAAGCTTTCTTT.

This clone occurred a few times. The genes are TRBV25-1 and TRBJ2-3, with a possible D match to TRBD1 (6 bases). The germline CDR1 and CDR2 sequences are MGHDK and SYGVNS. CDR3 size: 14 residues. The V end was cut by 1 base, the J end by 5 bases, with 10 bases between. CDR3 protein: CASSESTGRDTQYF. The CDR3, as DNA: TGTGCCAGCAGTGAATCCACAGGGAGAGATACGCAGTATTTT.

The V call is TRBV11-3, the J call TRBJ2-7; D is possibly TRBD1 or TRBD2 (5 bases each). Germline V gene lookup returns CDR1 SGHNT and CDR2 YENEEA. The V end lost 5 bases, the J end lost 6 bases, and 17 bases lay between the germline ends. The CDR3 is 14 amino acids. The CDR3 nucleotides read TGTGCCAGCAGCCAAGGCCAGGTTGGGGGCGAGCAGTACTTC. It yields the protein CASSQGQVGGEQYF.

V is TRBV10-3 and J is TRBJ1-5; 7 bases map to TRBD1. This CDR3 region has 15 residues. After removal of 3 bases from V and 3 bases from J, the junction contained 5 bases not matched to a gene. CDR1 is ENHRY, CDR2 SYGVKD, per germline. CDR3 protein: CAISDLGTDNQPQHF. The CDR3 coding sequence is TGTGCCATCAGTGACCTCGGGACAGACAATCAGCCCCAGCATTTT.

The chain recombines TRBV4-3 with TRBJ1-4, with unresolved D. The CDR3 length is 14 residues. The V end was cut by 0 bases, the J end by 10 bases, with 12 bases between. Germline V gene data show CDR1 as LGHNA and CDR2 as YSLEER. The CDR3 sequence is CASSQDSFRGKLFF. CDR3 coding DNA: TGCGCCAGCAGCCAAGATTCGTTTAGAGGAAAACTGTTTTTT.

The chain employs TRBV5-1 and TRBJ1-2; D unclear. CDR1 and CDR2 (germline): SGHRS, YFSETQ. The CDR3 totals 15 residues. V was shortened by 0 bases and J by 3 bases, with 12 bases between the two germline ends. The CDR3 sequence is CASSLDGSLDYGYTF. In nucleotides, the CDR3 is TGCGCCAGCAGCTTGGATGGCAGTTTGGACTATGGCTACACCTTC. Variable domain in full (rest from reference TRBV5-1 and TRBJ1-2): KAGVTQTPRYLIKTRGQQVTLSCSPISGHRSVSWYQQTPGQGLQFLFEYFSETQRNKGNFPGRFSGRQFSNSRSEMNVSTLELGDSALYLCASSLDGSLDYGYTFGSGTRLTVV.

The rearrangement links TRBV6-2 or TRBV6-3 to TRBJ1-6, with 7 bases lining up with TRBD1. The CDR3 runs 18 residues. With V trimmed by 0 bases and J by 9 bases, 14 bases remained unmatched. The germline V gene has CDR1 MNHEY and CDR2 SVGEGT. In DNA form, the CDR3 reads TGTGCCAGCAGTTACTCGAGCCCCCGGACAGGTCTTGGTTCACCCCTCCACTTT. Residues: CASSYSSPRTGLGSPLHF.

The V gene is TRBV6-2 or TRBV6-3, the J gene TRBJ1-5; no clear D gene. Germline lookup yields CDR1 MNHEY and CDR2 SVGEGT. The CDR3 consists of 13 residues. V gave up 5 bases and J gave up 4 bases, with 9 bases separating them. The CDR3 DNA is TGTGCCAGCAGTCAACGGATTAATCAGCCCCAGCATTTT. Protein product: CASSQRINQPQHF.

The gene calls are TRBV9 and TRBJ2-3; D is perhaps TRBD2 (6 bases). V lost 0 bases, J lost 0 bases, and 11 bases lay in between. Germline CDR1 and CDR2: SGDLS and YYNGEE. This CDR3 region has 16 residues. The CDR3 region has the DNA TGTGCCAGCAGCGTAGGGGCGGGGCGGAGCACAGATACGCAGTATTTT. Protein sequence: CASSVGAGRSTDTQYF.

The chain combines TRBV20-1 with TRBJ2-3; D gene unclear. Germline values: CDR1 DFQATT, CDR2 SNEGSKA (reference sequence). V lost 6 bases and J lost 5, with 6 bases in between. CDR3 length equals 10 residues. The chain's CDR3 is CSALLDTQYF. CDR3 DNA: TGCAGTGCCCTCTTAGATACGCAGTATTTT.

The V gene is TRBV14, the J gene TRBJ1-6, with D perhaps TRBD1 (6 bases). This CDR3 comprises 11 residues. The V end was cut by 6 bases, the J end by 14 bases, with 11 bases between. Germline V lookup: CDR1 SGHDN, CDR2 FVKESK. The CDR3 nucleotides are TGTGCCAGCAGTCCAGGGGTTACCCTCCACTTT. Encoded protein: CASSPGVTLHF.

The chain carries TRBV7-8 and TRBJ2-7; D is possibly TRBD1 or TRBD2 (5 bases each). Trimming took 7 bases from V and 1 from J, leaving 20 bases between them. This CDR3 has 16 residues. CDR1 and CDR2 (germline): SGHVS, FQNEAQ. The CDR3 bases are TGTGCCAGCACCACCCTCCGGGACCCTTTGTCCTACGAGCAGTACTTC. Translated: CASTTLRDPLSYEQYF.